Listed below are T cell receptor beta chains from one sample, sequenced in a study of T cell responses to AZD1222 COVID-19 vaccine. The repertoire was sequenced with immunoSEQ multiplex PCR; TCRdb's copy has only in-frame clones and lacks some. This sample has about 100,000 clones, with about nine tenths found just once. The sequences come from peripheral blood, collected on day 0 of AZD1222 vaccination. These receptor sequences come from an adult in good health. Both conserved end residues are part of each CDR3. D genes are given only for firm matches. A row's size may be missing; if present it is once, few, many or a size class.

d_gene: .
len: 13
abundance: .
j_gene: TRBJ1-5
v_gene: TRBV29-1
CDR3aa: CSVAHHSNQPQHF
CDR3nt: TGCAGCGTTGCGCACCATAGCAATCAGCCCCAGCATTTT

d_gene: .
len: 11
abundance: .
j_gene: TRBJ1-2
v_gene: TRBV29-1
CDR3aa: CSVGAGVGYTF
CDR3nt: TGCAGCGTTGGCGCCGGGGTCGGTTACACCTTC

d_gene: .
len: 15
abundance: .
j_gene: TRBJ1-5
v_gene: TRBV6-2/TRBV6-3
CDR3aa: CASSYAGVFNQPQHF
CDR3nt: TGTGCCAGCAGTTATGCCGGGGTCTTCAATCAGCCCCAGCATTTT

d_gene: .
len: 12
abundance: .
j_gene: TRBJ2-7
v_gene: TRBV5-4
CDR3aa: CASSPPATEQYF
CDR3nt: TGTGCCAGCAGCCCACCGGCGACCGAGCAGTACTTC

d_gene: .
len: 15
abundance: .
j_gene: TRBJ1-5
v_gene: TRBV19
CDR3aa: CASSIFGQGNQPQHF
CDR3nt: .

d_gene: TRBD1
len: 15
abundance: .
j_gene: TRBJ2-7
v_gene: TRBV18
CDR3aa: CASSPPGQGSYEQYF
CDR3nt: TGTGCCAGCTCACCCCCGGGACAGGGTTCCTACGAGCAGTACTTC

d_gene: .
len: 14
abundance: .
j_gene: TRBJ2-7
v_gene: TRBV19
CDR3aa: CASSVQGEEYEQYF
CDR3nt: TGTGCCAGTAGTGTACAGGGAGAGGAGTACGAGCAGTACTTC

d_gene: .
len: 14
abundance: .
j_gene: TRBJ2-7
v_gene: TRBV7-2
CDR3aa: CASSAPGLDYEQYF
CDR3nt: TGTGCCAGCAGCGCTCCGGGACTCGACTACGAGCAGTACTTC

d_gene: TRBD1
len: 18
abundance: .
j_gene: TRBJ1-6
v_gene: TRBV11-2
CDR3aa: CASSSRSGGSSYNSPLHF
CDR3nt: TGTGCCAGCAGCTCAAGGTCAGGGGGCAGCTCCTATAATTCACCCCTCCACTTT

d_gene: .
len: 13
abundance: few
j_gene: TRBJ2-7
v_gene: TRBV27
CDR3aa: CASSLSPFYEQYF
CDR3nt: TGTGCCAGCAGTTTATCTCCTTTTTACGAGCAGTACTTC

d_gene: TRBD1
len: 14
abundance: .
j_gene: TRBJ1-2
v_gene: TRBV28
CDR3aa: CASSLDRGAYGYTF
CDR3nt: TGTGCCAGCAGTCTAGACAGGGGGGCGTATGGCTACACCTTC

d_gene: TRBD2
len: 18
abundance: few
j_gene: TRBJ2-7
v_gene: TRBV11-2
CDR3aa: CASSSRDNAGESINEQYF
CDR3nt: TGTGCCAGCAGCTCTCGGGATAATGCGGGAGAGAGTATCAACGAGCAGTACTTC

d_gene: .
len: 15
abundance: .
j_gene: TRBJ2-7
v_gene: TRBV29-1
CDR3aa: CSVEDLTGLGYEQYF
CDR3nt: TGCAGCGTTGAAGATCTTACAGGTCTCGGGTACGAGCAGTACTTC

d_gene: TRBD1
len: 18
abundance: once
j_gene: TRBJ1-4
v_gene: TRBV27
CDR3aa: CASRGDRGGLSANEKLFF
CDR3nt: TGTGCCAGCAGGGGGGACAGGGGTGGCTTGTCGGCTAATGAAAAACTGTTTTTT

d_gene: TRBD1
len: 16
abundance: .
j_gene: TRBJ1-4
v_gene: TRBV5-4
CDR3aa: CASSLRTGGAGEKLFF
CDR3nt: TGTGCCAGCAGCTTGCGAACAGGGGGCGCAGGGGAAAAACTGTTTTTT

d_gene: .
len: 15
abundance: .
j_gene: TRBJ1-2
v_gene: TRBV5-4
CDR3aa: CATSNRASSNYGYTF
CDR3nt: TGTGCCACGTCAAACAGGGCTTCCTCTAACTATGGCTACACCTTC

d_gene: .
len: 16
abundance: .
j_gene: TRBJ1-2
v_gene: TRBV7-2
CDR3aa: CASSFAGTDGTYGYTF
CDR3nt: TGTGCCAGCAGCTTCGCCGGGACCGACGGAACCTATGGCTACACCTTC

d_gene: TRBD2
len: 14
abundance: .
j_gene: TRBJ2-5
v_gene: TRBV11-2
CDR3aa: CASSFRTSQETQYF
CDR3nt: TGTGCCAGCAGCTTCCGGACTAGCCAAGAGACCCAGTACTTC

d_gene: TRBD1
len: 16
abundance: .
j_gene: TRBJ2-5
v_gene: TRBV7-9
CDR3aa: CASSLSPGQGKETQYF
CDR3nt: TGTGCCAGCAGCTTAAGCCCCGGACAGGGGAAAGAGACCCAGTACTTC

d_gene: .
len: 13
abundance: .
j_gene: TRBJ1-5
v_gene: TRBV19
CDR3aa: CASTAMGNQPQHF
CDR3nt: TGTGCCAGTACAGCTATGGGCAATCAGCCCCAGCATTTT

d_gene: TRBD1
len: 16
abundance: .
j_gene: TRBJ2-7
v_gene: TRBV28
CDR3aa: CASPPPRGQGSYEQYF
CDR3nt: TGTGCCAGCCCCCCCCCGAGAGGACAGGGATCCTACGAGCAGTACTTC

d_gene: .
len: 16
abundance: .
j_gene: TRBJ2-1
v_gene: TRBV7-2
CDR3aa: CASSLTREIKYNEQFF
CDR3nt: TGTGCCAGCAGCTTAACCCGGGAGATTAAGTACAATGAGCAGTTCTTC

d_gene: TRBD2
len: 16
abundance: .
j_gene: TRBJ2-5
v_gene: TRBV9
CDR3aa: CASSVGLAGGPETQYF
CDR3nt: TGTGCCAGCAGCGTGGGACTAGCGGGAGGGCCGGAGACCCAGTACTTC

d_gene: .
len: 11
abundance: .
j_gene: TRBJ1-2
v_gene: TRBV19
CDR3aa: CASSQQPWYTF
CDR3nt: TGTGCCAGTAGTCAACAGCCTTGGTACACCTTC

d_gene: TRBD2
len: 16
abundance: .
j_gene: TRBJ2-1
v_gene: TRBV15
CDR3aa: CATSRDLTSGRAFPFF
CDR3nt: TGTGCCACCAGCAGAGATCTTACTAGCGGGAGGGCCTTTCCGTTCTTC

d_gene: TRBD2
len: 14
abundance: .
j_gene: TRBJ2-7
v_gene: TRBV30
CDR3aa: CAWGTTSGRSEQYF
CDR3nt: TGTGCCTGGGGCACCACTAGCGGGAGATCCGAGCAGTACTTC

d_gene: TRBD2
len: 16
abundance: .
j_gene: TRBJ2-1
v_gene: TRBV6-5
CDR3aa: CASSYSILAGRLEQFF
CDR3nt: TGTGCCAGCAGTTACTCGATCCTAGCGGGACGCCTAGAGCAGTTCTTC

d_gene: .
len: 13
abundance: .
j_gene: TRBJ1-1
v_gene: TRBV12-3/TRBV12-4
CDR3aa: CASSLMGRTEAFF
CDR3nt: TGTGCCAGCAGTTTAATGGGTAGGACTGAAGCTTTCTTT

d_gene: .
len: 15
abundance: .
j_gene: TRBJ1-2
v_gene: TRBV19
CDR3aa: CASSIEGLSGAGYTF
CDR3nt: TGTGCCAGTAGTATAGAGGGACTCTCGGGCGCTGGCTACACCTTC

d_gene: TRBD1
len: 15
abundance: .
j_gene: TRBJ2-7
v_gene: TRBV7-8
CDR3aa: CASSTATGVGYEQYF
CDR3nt: TGTGCCAGCAGCACGGCGACAGGGGTAGGGTACGAGCAGTACTTC

d_gene: .
len: 14
abundance: .
j_gene: TRBJ2-7
v_gene: TRBV6-5
CDR3aa: CASTEVLGGGEQYF
CDR3nt: TGTGCCAGCACCGAAGTCCTAGGGGGGGGCGAGCAGTACTTC

d_gene: .
len: 13
abundance: .
j_gene: TRBJ1-6
v_gene: TRBV6-5
CDR3aa: CASTVTLNSPLHF
CDR3nt: TGTGCCAGCACCGTTACCCTCAATTCACCCCTCCACTTT

d_gene: TRBD1
len: 13
abundance: once
j_gene: TRBJ1-3
v_gene: TRBV4-1
CDR3aa: CASSSDRGDTIYF
CDR3nt: TGCGCCAGCAGCTCTGACAGGGGAGACACCATATATTTT

d_gene: .
len: 20
abundance: .
j_gene: TRBJ1-4
v_gene: TRBV21-1
CDR3aa: CASSIPQGLSREATNEKLFF
CDR3nt: TGTGCCAGCAGCATCCCACAGGGGCTGTCAAGGGAGGCAACTAATGAAAAACTGTTTTTT

d_gene: .
len: 15
abundance: .
j_gene: TRBJ1-1
v_gene: TRBV9
CDR3aa: CASSAGIGRNTEAFF
CDR3nt: TGTGCCAGCAGCGCAGGGATAGGGAGGAACACTGAAGCTTTCTTT

d_gene: .
len: 11
abundance: once
j_gene: TRBJ2-1
v_gene: TRBV28
CDR3aa: CASSLDGEQFF
CDR3nt: TGTGCCAGCAGTTTGGACGGGGAGCAGTTCTTC

d_gene: TRBD1
len: 16
abundance: .
j_gene: TRBJ2-2
v_gene: TRBV13
CDR3aa: CASSLTRDSRTGELFF
CDR3nt: TGTGCCAGCAGCTTAACTCGGGACAGTCGGACCGGGGAGCTGTTTTTT

d_gene: .
len: 13
abundance: .
j_gene: TRBJ1-2
v_gene: TRBV7-3
CDR3aa: CASSRGGSNGYTF
CDR3nt: TGTGCCAGCAGCCGCGGGGGATCTAATGGCTACACCTTC

d_gene: TRBD2
len: 15
abundance: .
j_gene: TRBJ2-5
v_gene: TRBV3-1/TRBV3-2
CDR3aa: CASSQELAGGETQYF
CDR3nt: TGTGCCAGCAGCCAAGAACTAGCGGGGGGGGAGACCCAGTACTTC

d_gene: TRBD1
len: 13
abundance: .
j_gene: TRBJ2-7
v_gene: TRBV7-9
CDR3aa: CASSLKTGDEQYF
CDR3nt: TGTGCCAGCAGCTTAAAGACAGGGGACGAGCAGTACTTC